This TCR beta chain appears in the sequencing data of a study of blood T cell repertoires in COVID-19 (dated by TCRdb to between 2020 and 2021). In terms of the full investigation: Samples from collaborators originated in the United States, Italy and Spain and spanned both the acute and convalescent phases of COVID-19. The material from the prospective study consisted of cDNA or gDNA derived from T cells, B-cell-depleted T cells, or PBMCs. The samples were drawn from the first 160 participants of the ongoing ImmuneRACE study and from more than 1,000 subjects provided by 6 global collaborators. Nearly every sample came with metadata listing a de-identified subject ID, COVID-19 status, age in years and sex. Subjects who had been exposed to COVID-19, were actively infected with it, or had recovered from it provided the deeply sampled blood TCRbeta repertoires that made up the dataset. The repertoires were released in a freely available public database meant as a resource for research on the immune response to SARS-CoV-2. HLA class I and class II types, where available, came from metadata supplied by the sample provider rather than from assay-based typing. The paper as a whole reports these results and caveats: The amount of clinical and demographic metadata varied by source and participant and was provided uncurated.

CDR1 and CDR2 were assigned from the germline V gene as SGHRS and YFSETQ. The CDR3 runs 15 residues from the cysteine to the phenylalanine. Here the CDR3 DNA is all that survives: 45 bases in frame from base 1. At the junction V is shortened by 5 bases and J by 0 bases, with 12 bases in between. Enrolling through a virtual design, the prospective study's participants ranged in age from roughly 18 to 89 years and lived across roughly 24 United States geographic areas. Cohort assignment in the prospective study relied on participant-reported clinical history from a screening survey and a study questionnaire. Recovered participants in ImmuneRACE Cohort 3 were defined as having two consecutive negative NP/OP PCR tests, clearance from a healthcare professional, or resolution of symptoms. Mobile phlebotomists in the prospective study collected whole blood, serum and a nasopharyngeal or oropharyngeal swab from every participant. Participants in the prospective study had the option to provide additional blood draws and questionnaires over an approximately two-month period. Before DNA extraction, prospective study blood samples were shipped either frozen or at room temperature.

This clone was seen just once. Its antigen is still unknown. Base quality data are lacking; no much larger clone is found one base away. The immunoSEQ Assay, a bias-controlled multiplex PCR, was used to amplify TCRbeta CDR3 regions from genomic DNA. As for the original processing: The number of nucleated cells in each sample was estimated by amplification of reference gene primers within the assay. Sequence reads were collapsed and filtered to measure the absolute abundance of every unique TCRbeta CDR3 rearrangement. For each sample, productive Simpson clonality was calculated by taking the square root of Simpson's diversity index across productive rearrangements. Entries here come from immuneACCESS through TCRdb and include only in-frame sequences with V and J called. Some clones fail to appear in such tables; in the studies checked, an unresolved V gene covers under half of the shortfall, and the cause of the remainder is unknown. The V and J calls and clone size are taken from that table; D and trimming were inferred from the DNA. For this sample the table gives about 480,000 clones, of which roughly 88% were detected only once. The top ten constitute 1.5% to 2% of the sample.

This receptor chain uses TRBV5-1 and TRBJ1-5; a tentative D match to TRBD1 spans 5 bases. The sequenced sample consisted of PBMCs or T cells enriched from blood (not recorded which). The TCR originated in a woman in her thirties or forties who had recovered from COVID-19. In nucleotide form, the sequence is TGCGCCAGCAGACTATCAGGGTCTAGCAATCAGCCCCAGCATTTT. Its protein reads: CASRLSGSSNQPQHF.